Given below is one T cell receptor (beta chain) in context. The germline V gene has CDR1 SGHRS and CDR2 YFSETQ. This CDR3 spans 14 amino acids. Trimming took off 4 bases at V and 7 bases at J, with 17 bases between the two ends. An amount of RNA that ranged from roughly 0.5 to 1 ug was reverse transcribed with random hexamers. TCRdb reprocessed the immunoSEQ multiplex PCR reads via MiXCR and lists one record per CDR3 protein. The data hold about 160,000 distinct CDR3 sequences, with approximately 95% observed a single time. This sample stems from a study of CD8 T cells in Susac syndrome. This TCR derives from a human donor with Susac syndrome. The rearrangement joins TRBV5-1 to TRBJ2-5, with D unclear. The sequenced sample was CD4+ T cells from PBMCs. In DNA form, the CDR3 reads TGCGCCAGCAGCGGAAACGAGAACGCTTGGACCCAGTACTTC. Translating it yields CASSGNENAWTQYF.